The clone carrying this T cell receptor beta chain is medium-sized by share. Its antigen is still unknown. TCRdb processed the reads anew with MiXCR; each CDR3 protein has one entry. Of about 1,100 distinct CDR3 sequences detected, around 20% appear once; the ten largest clones hold more than 65%. This record belongs to a study of liver allograft versus peripheral blood T cells. About the study: Graft-liver T cell receptor repertoires were compared against recipient peripheral blood repertoires. Study conclusions and caveats: Peripheral blood repertoires reportedly differed from the T cell receptor repertoires found inside liver allografts.

The germline V gene encodes CDR1 SQVTM and CDR2 ANQGSEA. The V gene lost 6 bases and the J gene lost 7 bases, with 16 bases spanning the gap. The CDR3 length is 13 residues. This sequence originates from a human patient who had a liver transplant. The T cells may come from the graft donor. This sequence joins TRBV29-1 and TRBJ1-5, with D perhaps TRBD1 (6 bases). CDR3 sequence: CSVATGISQPQHF. The CDR3 DNA sequence: TGCAGCGTCGCAACAGGGATTAGCCAGCCCCAGCATTTT.